This entry lists 27 T cell receptor beta chains sequenced from one sample in a study of early T cells in non-severe SARS-CoV-2 infection. MiXCR, run by TCRdb on the 5' RACE reads, gives a single entry per CDR3 protein. The data contain 70,000 to 85,000 distinct CDR3 sequences, 9% to 14% of them singletons. The specimen was whole blood. All receptors derive from an adult who was a healthcare worker with PCR-confirmed SARS-CoV-2 infection or an uninfected control (not recorded which).

The genes are TRBV7-3 and TRBJ2-7, with no clear D. CDR3 size: 13 residues. Trimming left V 4 bases short and J 7 bases short, with 14 bases between. Germline assignment: CDR1 SGHTA and CDR2 FQGTGA. The CDR3 sequence is CASSYQRAGEQYF. DNA of the CDR3: TGTGCCAGCAGCTACCAACGGGCCGGAGAGCAGTACTTC.

The rearrangement links TRBV29-1 to TRBJ2-3, with TRBD1 as a possible D gene (6 bases). Per the germline V gene, CDR1 is SQVTM and CDR2 is ANQGSEA. This CDR3 contains 13 residues. V lost 7 bases and J 2 bases, leaving 13 bases between the germline ends. The CDR3 region has the DNA TGCAGCGGTACGGGACAAATCACAGATACGCAGTATTTT. Translation: CSGTGQITDTQYF.

The chain uses TRBV3-1 and TRBJ2-5; D is unclear. Trimming removed 3 bases from V and 2 bases from J, with 13 bases in between. The CDR3 spans 15 residues. Germline CDR1 and CDR2: LGHDT and YNNKEL (reference sequence). The DNA for the CDR3 is TGTGCCAGCAGCCAGAGGTCCGGAGTACAAGAGACCCAGTACTTC. Its protein is CASSQRSGVQETQYF.

This chain connects TRBV4-1 to TRBJ1-2; D is uncertain. V was cut by 1 base and J by 7 bases, with 13 bases left in between. The length of the CDR3 is 14 residues. Germline assignment: CDR1 MGHRA and CDR2 YSYEKL. DNA for the CDR3: TGCGCCAGCAGCCAAGGCGGCAGTAGGTTTGGCTACACCTTC. This encodes CASSQGGSRFGYTF.

The chain employs TRBV5-1 and TRBJ1-6; D is unresolved. The germline CDR1 and CDR2 sequences are SGHRS and YFSETQ. CDR3 length equals 16 residues. The ends were cut back, 4 bases at V and 0 bases at J, with 11 bases in the middle. DNA of the CDR3: TGCGCCAGCAGCGAGGACGGGCCCTCCTATAATTCACCCCTCCACTTT. This sequence encodes CASSEDGPSYNSPLHF.

The rearrangement links TRBV3-1 to TRBJ2-7; D tentatively fits TRBD1 or TRBD2 (5 bases each). Germline assignment: CDR1 LGHDT and CDR2 YNNKEL (reference sequence). CDR3 length equals 15 residues. Trimming cost V 1 base and J 4 bases, with 14 bases left between them. The CDR3, as DNA: TGTGCCAGCAGCCAAGCGGCAGGGACCCTGTACGAGCAGTACTTC. This translates into CASSQAAGTLYEQYF.

In its sample, this clonotype was seen once. A much larger clone differs from this one at a single base, so this may be a read error. The V call is TRBV2, the J call TRBJ2-7; D gene unclear. The CDR3 consists of 11 residues. Germline V CDR1 and CDR2: SNHLY, FYNNEI. The V and J ends lost 3 bases and 3 bases respectively, with 3 bases between them. CDR3 DNA sequence: TGTGCCAGCAGTGACCACTACGAGCAGTACTTC. This codes for CASSDHYEQYF.

J is TRBJ1-4 and V is TRBV19; D remains ambiguous. The CDR3 runs 14 residues. CDR1 LNHDA and CDR2 SQIVND come from the germline V gene (reference sequence). The V end lost 5 bases, the J end lost 5 bases, and 12 bases lay between the germline ends. The CDR3 here is CASSVATVNEKLFF. The CDR3 DNA sequence: TGTGCCAGTAGTGTAGCGACGGTAAATGAAAAACTGTTTTTT.

Ten or more counts support this clonotype. The rearrangement uses TRBV30 and TRBJ1-2; perhaps TRBD1 as D (6 bases). The CDR3 sequence is 13 residues long. Germline V gene lookup returns CDR1 GTSNPN and CDR2 SVGIG (reference sequence). V dropped 5 bases and J dropped 5 bases, with 15 bases sitting between them. The CDR3 DNA sequence: TGTGCCTGGCGCCAGGGGTTTGGGTATGGCTACACCTTC. Translation: CAWRQGFGYGYTF.

The chain combines TRBV5-1 with TRBJ2-3; 8 bases are shared with TRBD1. This CDR3 has 13 amino acids. CDR1 is SGHRS, CDR2 YFSETQ, per germline. The V segment lost 4 bases and the J segment 6 bases; nucleotides outside the gene matches: 4. The CDR3 is CASSMDRADTQYF. Written as DNA, the CDR3 is TGCGCCAGCAGCATGGACAGGGCGGATACGCAGTATTTT. Drawing the rest from reference TRBV5-1 and TRBJ2-3, the complete variable domain is KAGVTQTPRYLIKTRGQQVTLSCSPISGHRSVSWYQQTPGQGLQFLFEYFSETQRNKGNFPGRFSGRQFSNSRSEMNVSTLELGDSALYLCASSMDRADTQYFGPGTRLTVL.

This clonotype was recorded many times. The V gene is TRBV2, the J gene TRBJ2-5; TRBD1 agrees at 10 bases. CDR3 length equals 16 residues. Germline V gene data show CDR1 as SNHLY and CDR2 as FYNNEI. Trimming took 6 bases from V and 5 from J; bases not matched to a gene: 12. The CDR3, as DNA: TGTGCCAGCAGCGCGATTCCGGGACAGGGGAGGGAGACCCAGTACTTC. Residues: CASSAIPGQGRETQYF.

This clonotype was detected ten times or more. V usage is TRBV9 and J usage is TRBJ2-5; TRBD2 agrees at 10 bases. CDR1 is SGDLS and CDR2 is YYNGEE in the germline V gene. This CDR3 is built from 16 residues. With V trimmed by 0 bases and J by 7 bases, 9 bases remained unmatched. CDR3: CASSVGPSGGRGTQYF. CDR3 nucleotides: TGTGCCAGCAGCGTAGGCCCTAGCGGGGGCCGGGGGACCCAGTACTTC.

This clonotype showed up many times. This sequence joins TRBV29-1 and TRBJ2-3, with 11 bases that match TRBD2. Germline trimming cut 3 bases from V and 5 bases from J; bases unmatched to any gene: 4. The CDR3 length is 14 residues. The germline gives CDR1 SQVTM, CDR2 ANQGSEA. CDR3 sequence reads: CSVEPSGGKDTQYF. DNA for the CDR3: TGCAGCGTTGAGCCTAGCGGGGGGAAAGATACGCAGTATTTT.

This clonotype occurred many times. This rearrangement joins TRBV7-3 to TRBJ2-3; a possible D gene is TRBD2 (6 bases). This CDR3 is built from 14 residues. Trimming removed 2 bases at V and 2 bases at J, with 8 bases between. The germline gives CDR1 SGHTA, CDR2 FQGTGA. This CDR3 reads CASSLLADTDTQYF. CDR3 sequence (DNA): TGTGCCAGCAGCTTATTAGCGGACACAGATACGCAGTATTTT.

This clonotype was seen many times. The chain uses TRBV5-1 and TRBJ2-2; D not certain. CDR1 and CDR2 (germline): SGHRS, YFSETQ. The CDR3 covers 16 residues. Deletions cut 6 bases from V and 0 bases from J, with 15 bases between. The CDR3 bases are TGCGCCAGCACCCCTTGGGCCACTTCGAACACCGGGGAGCTGTTTTTT. This gives the protein CASTPWATSNTGELFF.

In its sample, this clonotype was seen many times. The genes are TRBV28 and TRBJ2-7, with D perhaps assigned TRBD1 or TRBD2 (5 bases each). The germline V gene has CDR1 MDHEN and CDR2 SYDVKM. Trimming took off 10 bases at V and 6 bases at J, with 19 bases between the two ends. CDR3 size: 13 residues. CDR3: CATVRGLLFEQYF. CDR3 bases: TGTGCCACCGTACGGGGCCTTCTGTTCGAGCAGTACTTC. Drawing the rest from reference TRBV28 and TRBJ2-7, the complete variable domain is DVKVTQSSRYLVKRTGEKVFLECVQDMDHENMFWYRQDPGLGLRLIYFSYDVKMKEKGDIPEGYSVSREKKERFSLILESASTNQTSMYLCATVRGLLFEQYFGPGTRLTVT.

This clonotype was seen repeatedly, ten times or more. The chain employs TRBV10-3 and TRBJ2-1; D may be TRBD1 (5 bases). Germline CDR1 ENHRY, CDR2 SYGVKD. Between the trimmed V and J ends, which lost 0 bases and 3 bases, there was a span of 9 bases. CDR3 length: 15 amino acids. The chain's CDR3 is CAISESWQGYNEQFF. CDR3 nucleotide sequence: TGTGCCATCAGTGAGTCCTGGCAGGGCTACAATGAGCAGTTCTTC.

This clonotype was observed a few times. The chain uses TRBV7-9 and TRBJ2-1; D unclear. Germline V gives CDR1 SEHNR, CDR2 FQNEAQ (reference sequence). The V and J ends lost 1 base and 5 bases respectively, with 12 bases between them. This CDR3 contains 15 residues. The CDR3 bases are TGTGCCAGCAGCTTAGAGGCCAGAAGAGACAATGAGCAGTTCTTC. Its protein product is CASSLEARRDNEQFF.

This clonotype was seen at least ten times. The chain joins TRBV12-5 to TRBJ2-5, with 9 bases that match TRBD2. V shed 7 bases and J 4 bases; nucleotides not matched to a gene: 16. Per the germline V gene, CDR1 is LGHNT and CDR2 is FRNRAP. This CDR3 spans 17 amino acids. CDR3 in amino acids: CASARGGSGRLGETQYF. Here the CDR3 DNA reads TGTGCTAGTGCTAGGGGCGGTAGCGGGAGATTGGGAGAGACCCAGTACTTC.

Many counts were recorded for this clonotype. The chain employs TRBV6-2 or TRBV6-3 and TRBJ2-5; the D gene is possibly TRBD2 (6 bases). Germline loops: CDR1 MNHEY, CDR2 SVGEGT. The CDR3 is 13 residues long. V was clipped by 6 bases and J by 1 base, with 9 bases between them. For the CDR3, the DNA is TGTGCCAGCAGGCGGGACTTCCAAGAGACCCAGTACTTC. As protein: CASRRDFQETQYF.

V is TRBV2 and J is TRBJ2-1; D remains unclear. The germline V and J ends were trimmed by 9 bases and 0 bases, with 12 bases remaining between them. Looked up from germline, CDR1 is SNHLY and CDR2 is FYNNEI. CDR3 size: 14 residues. The CDR3 spells CASTRPYSYNEQFF. The CDR3 DNA is TGTGCCAGTACTCGACCCTACTCCTACAATGAGCAGTTCTTC.

Ten or more counts support this clonotype. The chain employs TRBV12-2 and TRBJ2-4; whether TRBD1, the table's D call, matches the DNA was not checked. TRBV12-2 counts as a pseudogene. This CDR3 spans 16 amino acids. CDR3 loop: CASRLERARAKNIQYF. Written as DNA, the CDR3 is TGTGCAAGTCGCTTAGAAAGGGCGAGGGCCAAAAACATTCAGTACTTC.

The rearrangement joins TRBV29-1 to TRBJ2-2, with D possibly being TRBD1 (8 bases). The ends were cut back, 7 bases at V and 5 bases at J, with 14 bases in the middle. Germline-derived CDR1 and CDR2 are SQVTM and ANQGSEA. The CDR3 spans 13 residues. This chain's CDR3 is CSADRGGTGELFF. DNA for the CDR3: TGCAGCGCCGACAGGGGAGGGACCGGGGAGCTGTTTTTT.

Many counts were recorded for this clonotype. The chain combines TRBV28 with TRBJ1-2; D call uncertain. Germline V lookup: CDR1 MDHEN, CDR2 SYDVKM. The CDR3 sequence is 12 residues long. V was trimmed by 6 bases and J by 7 bases, leaving 12 bases between them. The CDR3 DNA is TGTGCCAGCAGCCCGCAGTTTGCTGGCTACACCTTC. Protein product: CASSPQFAGYTF.

A single count supports this clonotype. The chain employs TRBV7-9 and TRBJ2-1, with unresolved D. The CDR3 contains 14 residues. Trimming removed 5 bases from V and 0 bases from J, with 8 bases in between. CDR1 and CDR2 (germline): SEHNR, FQNEAQ (reference sequence). CDR3 DNA: TGTGCCAGCAGCCCACAAAGCTCCTACAATGAGCAGTTCTTC. It encodes CASSPQSSYNEQFF.

The chain carries TRBV5-6 and TRBJ2-7; 11 bases agree with TRBD2. The germline CDR1 and CDR2 sequences are SGHDT and YYEEEE. Trimming took 2 bases from V and 4 from J; bases not matched to a gene: 5. The CDR3 length is 15 residues. The CDR3 nucleotides are TGTGCCAGCAGCTTCGGGACTAGCGGAGTTTACGAGCAGTACTTC. It codes for CASSFGTSGVYEQYF.

Ten or more counts support this clonotype. The J gene is TRBJ2-1, the V gene TRBV5-1; 10 nucleotides align to TRBD2. Germline assignment: CDR1 SGHRS and CDR2 YFSETQ. The ends lost 4 bases at V and 10 bases at J; junction bases unmatched: 20. CDR3 length: 18 residues. The CDR3: CASSPGLAGAPVLWEQFF. As DNA, the CDR3 is TGCGCCAGCAGCCCAGGGCTAGCGGGGGCCCCCGTTTTGTGGGAGCAGTTCTTC. Looking up the rest from reference TRBV5-1 and TRBJ2-1 gives the full variable domain: KAGVTQTPRYLIKTRGQQVTLSCSPISGHRSVSWYQQTPGQGLQFLFEYFSETQRNKGNFPGRFSGRQFSNSRSEMNVSTLELGDSALYLCASSPGLAGAPVLWEQFFGPGTRLTVL.